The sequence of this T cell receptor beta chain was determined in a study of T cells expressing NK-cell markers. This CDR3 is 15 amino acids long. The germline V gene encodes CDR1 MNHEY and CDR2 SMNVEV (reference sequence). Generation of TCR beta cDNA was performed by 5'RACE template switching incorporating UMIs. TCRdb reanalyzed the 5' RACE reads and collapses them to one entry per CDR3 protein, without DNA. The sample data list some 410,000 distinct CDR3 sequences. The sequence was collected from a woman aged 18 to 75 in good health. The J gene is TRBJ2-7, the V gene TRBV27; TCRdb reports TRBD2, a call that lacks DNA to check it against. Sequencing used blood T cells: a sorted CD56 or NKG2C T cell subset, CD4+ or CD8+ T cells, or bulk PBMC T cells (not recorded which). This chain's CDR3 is CASSLEFGGSYEQYF.